What follows describes a single T cell receptor beta chain. This entry comes from a study of blood T cell repertoires in COVID-19. Here immunoSEQ multiplex PCR was the method, and the copy in TCRdb shows in-frame clones only, minus some. The sample contains 250,000 or so clones, more than 80% of which appear only once. The CDR3 runs 15 residues. From germline, CDR1 is GTSNPN and CDR2 SVGIG (reference sequence). V trimming: 1 base; J trimming: 9 bases; junction bases outside the gene matches: 9. The sample was PBMCs or T cells enriched from blood (not recorded which). The receptor was isolated from a woman aged 25 to 39 with acute COVID-19. V usage is TRBV30 and J usage is TRBJ1-6, with 7 bases matching TRBD1. CDR3 sequence: CAWSARDRELSPLHF. The CDR3 DNA sequence: TGTGCCTGGAGTGCCCGCGACAGGGAGCTTTCACCCCTCCACTTT.